One and the same sample provided the 23 T cell receptor beta chains below, sequenced in a study of patients and donors after allogeneic stem cell transplantation. TCRdb passed the RT-PCR reads through MiXCR, listing each CDR3 protein once. The data contain about a million distinct CDR3 sequences, approximately 18% of them singletons. What was sequenced was blood, either unsorted or a sorted T cell fraction (not recorded which). Every receptor here comes from a human donor who was either an allogeneic HSCT recipient or a stem cell or donor lymphocyte infusion donor (not recorded which). It is not recorded whose cells these are; they may come from a transplant donor.

As DNA, the CDR3 is TGCGCCAGCAGCTTGGAACCCTCAGGGTGGGTCGATGAGCAGTTCTTC. This encodes CASSLEPSGWVDEQFF. The V and J genes are TRBV5-1 and TRBJ2-1; D perhaps matches TRBD1 (5 bases). Germline CDR1 is SGHRS and CDR2 is YFSETQ. This CDR3 is 16 amino acids long. Deletions cut 0 bases from V and 8 bases from J, with 18 bases between.

The chain employs TRBV5-5 and TRBJ2-3; unclear D gene. Germline CDR1 is SGHKS and CDR2 is YYEKEE (reference sequence). V was pared by 3 bases and J by 1 base, with 6 bases between. The CDR3 is made up of 13 amino acids. The CDR3 is CASSWPGTDTQYF. The CDR3 nucleotides are TGTGCCAGCAGCTGGCCGGGCACAGATACGCAGTATTTT.

This clonotype was detected a few times. The J gene is TRBJ1-1, the V gene TRBV11-2, with D perhaps matching TRBD1 (6 bases). The germline CDR1 and CDR2 sequences are SGHAT and FQNNGV. The CDR3 extends over 15 amino acids. Deletions cut 5 bases from V and 1 base from J, with 14 bases between. This chain's CDR3 is CASSRGQRANTEAFF. The CDR3 DNA is TGTGCCAGCAGCCGCGGACAGCGGGCGAACACTGAAGCTTTCTTT.

This clonotype was detected many times. The chain recombines TRBV5-5 with TRBJ2-5; D remains ambiguous. This CDR3 is built from 14 residues. CDR1 is SGHKS, CDR2 YYEKEE, per germline (reference sequence). Deletions cut 0 bases from V and 1 base from J, with 7 bases between. The CDR3 sequence is CASSLVWFQETQYF. The CDR3 DNA reads TGTGCCAGCAGCTTGGTTTGGTTCCAAGAGACCCAGTACTTC.

The rearrangement uses TRBV3-1 and TRBJ1-6, with D hard to call. V shed 1 base and J shed 10 bases, with 11 bases lying between them. The CDR3 is 14 amino acids. Germline lookup yields CDR1 LGHDT and CDR2 YNNKEL (reference sequence). The CDR3 nucleotides are TGTGCCAGCAGCCAAGGCTCTAGTAAATCACCCCTCCACTTT. Its translation: CASSQGSSKSPLHF.

This clonotype was observed a few times. The CDR3 protein is CASSVEETRINRGEQFF. The CDR3 DNA sequence: TGTGCCAGCAGCGTAGAAGAGACTCGAATTAACCGGGGTGAGCAGTTCTTC. The chain uses TRBV9 and TRBJ2-1; the D gene is possibly TRBD2 (5 bases). Trimming cost V 0 bases and J 9 bases, with 22 bases left between them. The germline V gene encodes CDR1 SGDLS and CDR2 YYNGEE. The CDR3 totals 17 residues.

J is TRBJ1-2 and V is TRBV7-2; D perhaps matches TRBD1 (6 bases). Germline V CDR1 and CDR2: SGHTA, FQGNSA. The CDR3 is 14 residues long. V lost 0 bases, J lost 9 bases, and 14 bases lay in between. The CDR3 loop is CASSLAFRGASYTF. The CDR3 DNA reads as TGTGCCAGCAGCTTAGCGTTTAGGGGGGCGAGCTACACCTTC.

This chain connects TRBV6-1 to TRBJ2-2; D is perhaps TRBD1 (5 bases). The germline V gene encodes CDR1 MNHNS and CDR2 SASEGT. With 6 bases removed from V and 1 base from J, the gap between germline ends came to 9 bases. The length of the CDR3 is 14 residues. CDR3 nucleotides: TGTGCCAGCAGAATGGGGCTGAACACCGGGGAGCTGTTTTTT. As protein: CASRMGLNTGELFF.

The chain combines TRBV7-8 with TRBJ1-6; D remains ambiguous. Germline V gives CDR1 SGHVS, CDR2 FQNEAQ. The CDR3 runs to 19 residues. Trimming removed 5 bases at V and 0 bases at J, with 20 bases between. The CDR3 coding sequence is TGTGCCAGCAGCGAGGCCTGGGTCCCAGAGAGCTCCTATAATTCACCCCTCCACTTT. Amino acid sequence: CASSEAWVPESSYNSPLHF.

This clonotype was counted only a few times. The rearrangement links TRBV9 to TRBJ2-7, with D perhaps being TRBD1 or TRBD2 (5 bases each). Trimming removed 0 bases from V and 5 bases from J, with 9 bases in between. This CDR3 region has 13 residues. Germline lookup yields CDR1 SGDLS and CDR2 YYNGEE. The CDR3 nucleotides read TGTGCCAGCAGCGTAGAAGAGGGGAACGAGCAGTACTTC. Protein: CASSVEEGNEQYF. Complete variable domain (other parts from reference TRBV9 and TRBJ2-7): DSGVTQTPKHLITATGQRVTLRCSPRSGDLSVYWYQQSLDQGLQFLIQYYNGEERAKGNILERFSAQQFPDLHSELNLSSLELGDSALYFCASSVEEGNEQYFGPGTRLTVT.

The chain has TRBV12-3 or TRBV12-4 and TRBJ1-3, with D possibly TRBD1 on 5 matching bases. This CDR3 has 13 amino acids. V lost 5 bases and J lost 2, with 7 bases in between. CDR3 DNA sequence: TGTGCCAGCAGTGACAGTCCTGGAAACACCATATATTTT. Translating gives CASSDSPGNTIYF.

This chain uses TRBV4-1 with TRBJ2-7; 10 bases fit TRBD2. The junction had 12 bases not matched to a gene; V was cut back by 0 bases and J by 1 base. The CDR3 runs to 19 residues. Germline assignment: CDR1 MGHRA and CDR2 YSYEKL. CDR3 sequence reads: CASSQEGSRLAGVSYEQYF. CDR3 sequence (DNA): TGCGCCAGCAGCCAAGAAGGGTCGAGGCTAGCGGGGGTGTCCTACGAGCAGTACTTC.

The chain's CDR3 is CSALARAEHSGETQYF. Written as DNA, the CDR3 is TGCAGTGCCCTTGCCCGAGCGGAGCACTCGGGAGAGACCCAGTACTTC. The V call is TRBV20-1, the J call TRBJ2-5, with D possibly matching TRBD2 (5 bases). This CDR3 region has 16 residues. Trimming stripped 6 bases from V and 4 bases from J, with 24 bases between. The germline gives CDR1 DFQATT, CDR2 SNEGSKA (reference sequence).

This chain connects TRBV27 to TRBJ1-1; tentatively, D is TRBD1 (6 bases). The V gene lost 2 bases and the J gene lost 6 bases, with 16 bases spanning the gap. This CDR3 has 15 amino acids. From germline, CDR1 is MNHEY and CDR2 SMNVEV (reference sequence). The CDR3 bases are TGTGCCAGCAGTTTAGTAGGAGGGGGAGGGTCTGAAGCTTTCTTT. It specifies CASSLVGGGGSEAFF.

The J gene is TRBJ2-3, the V gene TRBV4-3; D gene unclear. CDR3 length: 13 amino acids. The germline V gene has CDR1 LGHNA and CDR2 YSLEER. Trimming shortened V by 3 bases and J by 4 bases, and 8 bases separated the two germline ends. CDR3 amino acids: CASSQPGADTQYF. The DNA of the CDR3 is TGCGCCAGCAGCCAGCCCGGAGCAGATACGCAGTATTTT.

This clonotype showed up just a few times. The J gene is TRBJ1-2, the V gene TRBV4-1; D gene uncertain. The CDR3 consists of 15 residues. Germline CDR1 MGHRA, CDR2 YSYEKL. Trimming shortened V by 1 base and J by 5 bases, and 14 bases separated the two germline ends. CDR3 sequence reads: CASSQAPSDKYGYTF. The CDR3, as DNA: TGCGCCAGCAGCCAAGCCCCTTCAGACAAATATGGCTACACCTTC.

V gene TRBV3-1 combines with J gene TRBJ2-5; D may be TRBD1 (6 bases). The CDR3 sequence is 14 residues long. Trimming pared 0 bases from V and 5 bases from J, leaving 10 bases between. Germline V gene lookup returns CDR1 LGHDT and CDR2 YNNKEL (reference sequence). CDR3 sequence (DNA): TGTGCCAGCAGCCAAGATCACAGGGAGGAGACCCAGTACTTC. Amino acid sequence: CASSQDHREETQYF.

The CDR3 region has the DNA TGTGCCAGCAGCCCCTCGGGGCTCGGCAATGAGCAGTTCTTC. Translating gives CASSPSGLGNEQFF. The J gene is TRBJ2-1, the V gene TRBV9, with D perhaps matching TRBD1 or TRBD2 (5 bases each). From germline, CDR1 is SGDLS and CDR2 YYNGEE. Deletions cut 4 bases from V and 6 bases from J, with 14 bases between. There are 14 residues in the CDR3.

This clonotype was counted a few times. The CDR3 loop is CSVERRGTGTEAFF. DNA of the CDR3: TGCAGCGTTGAAAGGAGGGGTACCGGCACTGAAGCTTTCTTT. The chain combines TRBV29-1 with TRBJ1-1, with D perhaps TRBD1 (5 bases). Germline CDR1 is SQVTM and CDR2 is ANQGSEA. The CDR3 totals 14 residues. V lost 2 bases and J 4 bases, leaving 14 bases between the germline ends.

This clonotype occurred a few times. The J gene is TRBJ2-5, the V gene TRBV4-3, with D unresolved. The CDR3 is 17 residues long. Trimming shortened V by 4 bases and J by 1 base, and 19 bases separated the two germline ends. Germline values: CDR1 LGHNA, CDR2 YSLEER. Here the CDR3 reads CASSPTVSQRLQETQYF. The CDR3 DNA follows: TGCGCCAGCAGCCCGACCGTGTCCCAGCGCCTCCAAGAGACCCAGTACTTC.

This clonotype occurred a few times. V and J are TRBV20-1 and TRBJ2-7; D perhaps matches TRBD1 (6 bases). Looked up from germline, CDR1 is DFQATT and CDR2 is SNEGSKA (reference sequence). CDR3 length equals 12 residues. V lost 4 bases, J lost 2 bases, and 9 bases lay in between. The CDR3 region is CSAKGVTYEQYF. In DNA form, the CDR3 reads TGCAGTGCTAAGGGGGTGACCTACGAGCAGTACTTC.

CDR3 sequence (DNA): TGTGCCAGCAGCCGCCCTAGGGGAAACATTCAGTACTTC. Its translation: CASSRPRGNIQYF. V is TRBV7-2 and J is TRBJ2-4; the D gene is possibly TRBD1 (5 bases). CDR1 and CDR2 (germline): SGHTA, FQGNSA. Deletions cut 5 bases from V and 6 bases from J, with 11 bases between. The length of the CDR3 is 13 residues.

The V and J genes are TRBV24-1 and TRBJ2-1; TRBD2 agrees at 9 bases. Germline CDR1 KGHDR, CDR2 SFDVKD. CDR3 length: 20 amino acids. J gave up 5 bases and V 0 bases, and 16 bases lay outside the gene matches. The CDR3 loop reads CATSDLVVKAGGRGHNEQFF. CDR3 coding DNA: TGTGCCACCAGTGATTTGGTGGTGAAAGCTGGCGGGAGGGGACACAATGAGCAGTTCTTC.